This T cell receptor beta chain is from a study of blood T cells in healthy people across ages. It was with a sample-barcoded 5' primer and a J-beta primer mix that a second PCR of roughly 6 to 11 cycles was run. Each cDNA was tagged by a template-switch adaptor containing 12 random nucleotides. TCRdb independently ran MiXCR on the 5' RACE reads; one entry per CDR3 protein. The sample yields about 1,400,000 distinct CDR3 sequences, around 39% seen once. In its sample, this clonotype was seen a few times. V lost 5 bases and J lost 7, with 15 bases in between. Germline CDR1 is DFQATT and CDR2 is SNEGSKA (reference sequence). The CDR3 has 14 residues.

The specimen sequenced was blood. The TCR was taken from a woman aged 18-29 years in good health. The chain combines TRBV20-1 with TRBJ1-6; a possible D gene is TRBD1 (6 bases). CDR3: CSAGLGQQNSPLHF. DNA for the CDR3: TGCAGTGCTGGCTTAGGACAGCAAAATTCACCCCTCCACTTT.